Sequencing of this T cell receptor (beta chain) was carried out in a study of T cells in Graves' hyperthyroidism and ophthalmopathy. The PBMCs were sourced from fresh peripheral blood (10 ml). This clonotype was detected ten times or more. What was amplified from RNA transcripts were TCR beta CDR3 regions. A set of HTBI primers served as the primers for a first-round RT-PCR of the TCR CDR3. TCRdb called the multiplex PCR reads again in MiXCR, with one record for every CDR3 protein. The sample lists roughly 550,000 distinct CDR3 sequences, about 16% occurring once. The germline CDR1 and CDR2 sequences are LGHDT and YNNKEL (reference sequence). This CDR3 has 12 residues. V dropped 5 bases and J dropped 7 bases, with 9 bases sitting between them.

The chain carries TRBV3-1 and TRBJ2-1; D is undetermined. The sample taken for sequencing was blood. The sequence was collected from a woman in her thirties with Graves' ophthalmopathy. CDR3 amino acids: CASSGWDNEQFF. The CDR3 nucleotides are TGTGCCAGCAGCGGATGGGATAATGAGCAGTTCTTC.